These 23 T cell receptor beta chains came from one sample sequenced in a study of blood T cell repertoires in COVID-19. The assay was immunoSEQ multiplex PCR, and TCRdb's table has in-frame clones only and misses some. The sample lists about 200,000 clones, about nine tenths occurring once. Specimen: peripheral blood. These TCRs come from a man aged 80 or over with acute or convalescent COVID-19.

The rearrangement links TRBV19 to TRBJ1-3; D remains unclear. Per germline, CDR1 LNHDA and CDR2 SQIVND (reference sequence). The V and J ends lost 4 bases and 3 bases respectively, with 4 bases between them. The CDR3 is made up of 12 amino acids. The CDR3 spells CASSNIGNTIYF. The CDR3 region has the DNA TGTGCCAGTAGTAACATTGGAAACACCATATATTTT.

The chain joins TRBV27 to TRBJ2-2, with D maybe TRBD2 (7 bases). The germline CDR1 and CDR2 sequences are MNHEY and SMNVEV (reference sequence). CDR3 size: 16 residues. Between the trimmed V and J ends, which lost 6 bases and 1 base, there was a span of 15 bases. CDR3 DNA: TGTGCCAGCAGCCTGGGGAGGGGGTTGAACACCGGGGAGCTGTTTTTT. Its protein is CASSLGRGLNTGELFF.

The V call is TRBV7-6, the J call TRBJ1-6; 8 bases match TRBD1. Germline V CDR1 and CDR2: SGHVS, FNYEAQ. V lost 0 bases to trimming and J lost 8 bases; unmatched junction nucleotides: 3. This CDR3 has 15 residues. CDR3 protein: CASSLAGTGDSPLHF. Here the CDR3 DNA reads TGTGCCAGCAGCTTAGCGGGGACAGGAGATTCACCCCTCCACTTT.

The chain uses TRBV29-1 and TRBJ2-1; TRBD1 might be the D (6 bases). Deletions cut 4 bases from V and 4 bases from J, with 14 bases between. The CDR3 covers 14 residues. CDR1 is SQVTM, CDR2 ANQGSEA, per germline. For the CDR3, the DNA is TGCAGCGTTGGAGGGGGTTACGTTTACAATGAGCAGTTCTTC. It is translated as CSVGGGYVYNEQFF.

The V call is TRBV29-1, the J call TRBJ2-3; 10 bases map to TRBD2. The CDR3 is 12 amino acids. The germline gives CDR1 SQVTM, CDR2 ANQGSEA. V was pared by 8 bases and J by 8 bases, with 7 bases of the junction left unmatched. CDR3 residues: CSYLAGAVTQYF. The CDR3 DNA sequence: TGCAGCTACCTAGCGGGAGCGGTTACGCAGTATTTT.

The chain is built from TRBV27 and TRBJ2-3; 8 nucleotides line up with TRBD1. The length of the CDR3 is 14 residues. CDR1 and CDR2 from the germline V gene are MNHEY and SMNVEV (reference sequence). With 8 bases clipped from V and 6 bases from J, the junction kept 10 bases outside the gene matches. CDR3 residues: CASWTGQGRDTQYF. The CDR3 DNA sequence: TGTGCCAGCTGGACTGGACAGGGTAGGGATACGCAGTATTTT.

The chain employs TRBV7-2 and TRBJ2-2, with D possibly matching TRBD1 (5 bases). With 6 bases removed from V and 0 bases from J, the gap between germline ends came to 17 bases. The CDR3 is 17 residues long. The germline gives CDR1 SGHTA, CDR2 FQGNSA. CDR3 nucleotide sequence: TGTGCCAGCAGTTTACTTCTAAGGACAACGAACACCGGGGAGCTGTTTTTT. Translated, it gives CASSLLLRTTNTGELFF.

The genes are TRBV5-1 and TRBJ2-7; tentatively, D is TRBD2 (6 bases). V gave up 1 base and J gave up 5 bases, with 16 bases separating them. This CDR3 has 15 residues. Germline CDR1 is SGHRS and CDR2 is YFSETQ. The CDR3 protein is CASSLKPGRDDEQYF. The CDR3 DNA follows: TGCGCCAGCAGCTTGAAACCAGGGCGGGACGACGAGCAGTACTTC.

The chain is built from TRBV7-2 and TRBJ2-7; D might be TRBD1 (6 bases). This CDR3 is 14 amino acids long. Germline CDR1 reads SGHTA; CDR2 reads FQGNSA. Trimming took 3 bases from V and 1 from J, leaving 10 bases between them. Here the CDR3 DNA reads TGTGCCAGCAGCTTCCGCAGGGGATCCTACGAGCAGTACTTC. It specifies CASSFRRGSYEQYF.

The chain carries TRBV7-3 and TRBJ2-3, with 7 bases lining up with TRBD2. In germline, CDR1 is SGHTA, CDR2 FQGTGA. V trimming: 0 bases; J trimming: 4 bases; junction bases outside the gene matches: 4. The CDR3 consists of 15 residues. Here the CDR3 reads CASSLTTGGADTQYF. The DNA for the CDR3 is TGTGCCAGCAGCTTAACAACGGGAGGTGCAGATACGCAGTATTTT. The variable domain in full, completed from reference TRBV7-3 and TRBJ2-3, reads GAGVSQTPSNKVTEKGKYVELRCDPISGHTALYWYRQSLGQGPEFLIYFQGTGAADDSGLPNDRFFAVRPEGSVSTLKIQRTERGDSAVYLCASSLTTGGADTQYFGPGTRLTVL.

This chain joins TRBV3-1 (or the pseudogene TRBV3-2) and TRBJ1-6; TRBD1 agrees at 10 bases. Germline assignment: CDR1 LGHDT and CDR2 YNNKEL (reference sequence). The CDR3 loop spans 14 amino acids. V lost 3 bases and J lost 10; bases outside the gene matches: 3. The CDR3 bases are TGTGCCAGCAGCCACGGACAGGGGGGCTCACCCCTCCACTTT. Protein product: CASSHGQGGSPLHF.

The chain carries TRBV4-2 and TRBJ2-4; 12 nucleotides line up with TRBD2. The V segment lost 2 bases and the J segment 6 bases; nucleotides outside the gene matches: 5. The CDR3 spans 16 residues. From germline, CDR1 is LGHNA and CDR2 YNFKEQ. The CDR3 reads CASSQRLAGDGNIQYF. CDR3 bases: TGTGCCAGCAGCCAACGACTAGCGGGAGATGGAAACATTCAGTACTTC.

The rearrangement joins TRBV11-2 to TRBJ2-1; 7 bases match TRBD1. The germline V gene encodes CDR1 SGHAT and CDR2 FQNNGV. This CDR3 contains 15 residues. Losses at the gene ends were 0 bases for V and 5 bases for J; bases not matched to a gene: 4. This CDR3 reads CASSLDRTGHNEQFF. CDR3 bases: TGTGCCAGCAGCTTAGATCGGACAGGCCACAATGAGCAGTTCTTC.

This rearrangement joins TRBV29-1 to TRBJ2-1; tentative D call: TRBD1 (6 bases). The germline gives CDR1 SQVTM, CDR2 ANQGSEA. Trimming removed 5 bases from V and 5 bases from J, with 13 bases in between. This CDR3 is 13 amino acids long. The CDR3 spells CSVFGQGNNEQFF. The CDR3 region has the DNA TGCAGCGTTTTCGGGCAGGGGAACAATGAGCAGTTCTTC.

The rearrangement links TRBV2 to TRBJ2-1; TRBD2 matches at 16 bases. Germline values: CDR1 SNHLY, CDR2 FYNNEI. Trimming cost V 6 bases and J 5 bases; bases outside gene matches: 4. The CDR3 covers 16 residues. The CDR3 protein is CASSVGLAGGDNEQFF. The CDR3 DNA follows: TGTGCCAGCAGCGTGGGACTAGCGGGAGGGGACAATGAGCAGTTCTTC.

V gene TRBV11-2 combines with J gene TRBJ2-4; TRBD1 matches 9 bases. The CDR3 runs 16 residues. After removal of 7 bases from V and 8 bases from J, the junction contained 15 bases not matched to a gene. CDR1 SGHAT and CDR2 FQNNGV come from the germline V gene. This chain's CDR3 is CASNSRQGVVDHIQYF. CDR3 sequence (DNA): TGTGCCAGCAACTCGCGACAGGGGGTCGTAGATCACATTCAGTACTTC.

V and J are TRBV11-2 and TRBJ2-7; D not certain. Between the trimmed V and J ends, which lost 6 bases and 4 bases, there was a span of 16 bases. CDR3 length equals 14 residues. Germline CDR1 is SGHAT and CDR2 is FQNNGV. The CDR3 here is CASRVASNLYEQYF. The CDR3 DNA reads TGTGCCAGCAGGGTCGCTAGTAATCTTTACGAGCAGTACTTC. Together with reference TRBV11-2 and TRBJ2-7, the CDR3 gives the full variable domain: EAGVAQSPRYKIIEKRQSVAFWCNPISGHATLYWYQQILGQGPKLLIQFQNNGVVDDSQLPKDRFSAERLKGVDSTLKIQPAKLEDSAVYLCASRVASNLYEQYFGPGTRLTVT.

This sequence joins TRBV7-2 and TRBJ1-2; no definite D call. Germline V gives CDR1 SGHTA, CDR2 FQGNSA. The germline V and J ends were trimmed by 4 bases and 3 bases, with 12 bases remaining between them. This CDR3 has 14 amino acids. The CDR3 here is CASSSPGTHYGYTF. The CDR3 nucleotides read TGTGCCAGCAGCTCCCCGGGAACTCACTATGGCTACACCTTC.

The V call is TRBV27, the J call TRBJ2-5; TRBD2 matches 13 bases. Germline CDR1 reads MNHEY; CDR2 reads SMNVEV (reference sequence). J gave up 4 bases and V 5 bases, and 7 bases lay outside the gene matches. CDR3 size: 16 residues. CDR3 sequence: CASSPGLAGVGETQYF. The CDR3 DNA is TGTGCCAGCAGTCCAGGACTAGCGGGAGTTGGAGAGACCCAGTACTTC.

V gene TRBV15 combines with J gene TRBJ2-3, with 7 bases lining up with TRBD1. The CDR3 runs 17 residues. Trimming cost V 1 base and J 2 bases; bases outside gene matches: 9. CDR1 is LNHNV, CDR2 YYDKDF, per germline (reference sequence). In nucleotides, the CDR3 is TGTGCCACCAGCAGAGGGGGACAGTGGATTAACACAGATACGCAGTATTTT. This translates into CATSRGGQWINTDTQYF.

The J gene is TRBJ2-7, the V gene TRBV6-5; D is uncertain. V was pared by 0 bases and J by 6 bases, with 9 bases between. Germline V CDR1 and CDR2: MNHEY, SVGAGI. The CDR3 is made up of 13 amino acids. CDR3 loop: CASSYSAAGEQYV. The CDR3 region has the DNA TGTGCCAGCAGTTACTCGGCAGCAGGCGAGCAGTACGTC.

The chain employs TRBV6-4 and TRBJ2-3, with TRBD1 matching over 7 bases. The V and J ends lost 2 bases and 2 bases, in that order; junction bases with no gene match: 10. The CDR3 consists of 17 residues. The germline CDR1 and CDR2 sequences are MRHNA and SNTAGT. The CDR3 protein is CASSDPRQGRATDTQYF. The CDR3 coding sequence is TGTGCCAGCAGTGACCCGAGACAGGGCCGGGCCACAGATACGCAGTATTTT.

This chain uses TRBV30 with TRBJ1-5; TRBD1 matches at 8 bases. V was pared by 4 bases and J by 1 base, with 3 bases of the junction left unmatched. Per germline, CDR1 GTSNPN and CDR2 SVGIG (reference sequence). The CDR3 covers 14 residues. The CDR3 sequence: CAWNRQGSNQPQHF. The DNA for the CDR3 is TGTGCCTGGAATCGACAGGGGAGCAATCAGCCCCAGCATTTT. The complete variable domain, with remaining parts taken from reference TRBV30 and TRBJ1-5, reads SQTIHQWPATLVQPVGSPLSLECTVEGTSNPNLYWYRQAAGRGLQLLFYSVGIGQISSEVPQNLSASRPQDRQFILSSKKLLLSDSGFYLCAWNRQGSNQPQHFGDGTRLSIL.